The source of this TCR beta chain is a study of shared T cell receptors in the human thymus. The CDR3 length is 17 residues. Germline CDR1 reads MNHEY; CDR2 reads SMNVEV (reference sequence). V shed 0 bases and J shed 5 bases, with 19 bases lying between them. Using immunoSEQ multiplex PCR, the repertoire was profiled, and TCRdb retains in-frame clones only, with some absent. The sample yields over 450,000 clones, more than 75% seen once. This sample was also put to use in a study of human thymus T cells.

The material sequenced was thymocytes. The receptor was derived from a boy under two years old with a congenital heart defect. The V call is TRBV27, the J call TRBJ1-1; D is perhaps TRBD1 (6 bases). CDR3 residues: CASSLSIRQGLITEAFF. CDR3 DNA sequence: TGTGCCAGCAGTTTATCGATTAGGCAGGGGCTGATAACTGAAGCTTTCTTT.